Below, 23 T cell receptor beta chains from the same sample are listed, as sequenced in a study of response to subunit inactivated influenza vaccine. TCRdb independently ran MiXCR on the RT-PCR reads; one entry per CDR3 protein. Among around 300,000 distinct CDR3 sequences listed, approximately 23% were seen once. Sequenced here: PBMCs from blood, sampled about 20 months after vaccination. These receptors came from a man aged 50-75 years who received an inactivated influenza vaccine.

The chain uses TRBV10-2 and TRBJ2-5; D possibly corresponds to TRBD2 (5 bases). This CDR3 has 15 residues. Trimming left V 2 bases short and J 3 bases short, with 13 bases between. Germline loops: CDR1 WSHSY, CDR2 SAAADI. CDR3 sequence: CASSEAQMGEETQYF. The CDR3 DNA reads TGCGCCAGCAGTGAGGCACAAATGGGAGAAGAGACCCAGTACTTC.

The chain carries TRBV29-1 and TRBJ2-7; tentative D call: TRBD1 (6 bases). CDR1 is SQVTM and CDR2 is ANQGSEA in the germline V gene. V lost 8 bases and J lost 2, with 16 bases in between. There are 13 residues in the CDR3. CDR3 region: CSFLQGPTYEQYF. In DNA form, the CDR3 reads TGCAGCTTTCTACAGGGACCTACCTACGAGCAGTACTTC.

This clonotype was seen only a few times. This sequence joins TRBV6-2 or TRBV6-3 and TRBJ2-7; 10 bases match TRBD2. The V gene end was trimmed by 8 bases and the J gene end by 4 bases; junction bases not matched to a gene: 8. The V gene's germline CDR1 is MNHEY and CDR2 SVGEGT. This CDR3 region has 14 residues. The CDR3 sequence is CASEGLADYYEQYF. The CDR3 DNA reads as TGTGCCAGCGAAGGACTAGCGGACTATTACGAGCAGTACTTC.

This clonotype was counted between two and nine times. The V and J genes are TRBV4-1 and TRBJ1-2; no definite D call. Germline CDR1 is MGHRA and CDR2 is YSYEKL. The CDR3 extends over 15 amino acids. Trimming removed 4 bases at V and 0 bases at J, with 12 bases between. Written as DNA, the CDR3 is TGCGCCAGCAGCCCCCGGGGAGGCCCTAACTATGGCTACACCTTC. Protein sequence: CASSPRGGPNYGYTF.

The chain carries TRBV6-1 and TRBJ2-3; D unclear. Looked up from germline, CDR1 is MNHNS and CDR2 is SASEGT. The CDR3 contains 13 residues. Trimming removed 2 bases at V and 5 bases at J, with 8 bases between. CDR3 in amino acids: CASSEFRRDTQYF. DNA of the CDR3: TGTGCCAGCAGTGAATTTCGGAGAGATACGCAGTATTTT.

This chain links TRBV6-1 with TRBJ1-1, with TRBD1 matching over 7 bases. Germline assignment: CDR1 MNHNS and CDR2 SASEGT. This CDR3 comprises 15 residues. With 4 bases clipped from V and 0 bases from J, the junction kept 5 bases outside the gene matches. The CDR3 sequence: CASSARQGLNTEAFF. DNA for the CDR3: TGTGCCAGCAGTGCGCGACAGGGTCTGAACACTGAAGCTTTCTTT.

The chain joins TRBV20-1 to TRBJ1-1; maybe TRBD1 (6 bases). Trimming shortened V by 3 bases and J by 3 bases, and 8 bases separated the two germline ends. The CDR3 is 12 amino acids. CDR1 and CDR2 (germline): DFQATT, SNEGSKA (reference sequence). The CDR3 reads CSARGGHTEAFF. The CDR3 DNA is TGCAGTGCTAGGGGGGGGCACACTGAAGCTTTCTTT.

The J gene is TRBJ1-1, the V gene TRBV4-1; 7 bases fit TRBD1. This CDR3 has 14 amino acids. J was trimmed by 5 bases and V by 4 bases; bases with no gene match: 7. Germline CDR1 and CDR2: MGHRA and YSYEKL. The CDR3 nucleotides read TGCGCCAGCAGCCTACGACAGGGAGCTACTGAAGCTTTCTTT. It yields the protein CASSLRQGATEAFF.

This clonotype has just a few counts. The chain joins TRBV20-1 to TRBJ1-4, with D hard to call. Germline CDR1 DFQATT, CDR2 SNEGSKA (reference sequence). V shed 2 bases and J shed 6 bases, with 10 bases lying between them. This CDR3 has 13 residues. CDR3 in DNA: TGCAGTGCTAGACTGGGTTCTGATGAAAAACTGTTTTTT. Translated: CSARLGSDEKLFF.

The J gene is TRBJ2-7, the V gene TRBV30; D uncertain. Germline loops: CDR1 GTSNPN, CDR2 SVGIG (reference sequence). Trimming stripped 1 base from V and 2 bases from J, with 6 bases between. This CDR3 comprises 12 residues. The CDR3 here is CAWSDLTYEQYF. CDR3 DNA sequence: TGTGCCTGGAGTGACTTGACCTACGAGCAGTACTTC.

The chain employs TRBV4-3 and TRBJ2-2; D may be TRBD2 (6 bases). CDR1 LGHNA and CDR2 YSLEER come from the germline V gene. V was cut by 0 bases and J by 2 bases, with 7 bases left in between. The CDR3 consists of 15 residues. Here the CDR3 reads CASSQERGNTGELFF. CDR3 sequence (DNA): TGCGCCAGCAGCCAAGAGCGGGGAAACACCGGGGAGCTGTTTTTT.

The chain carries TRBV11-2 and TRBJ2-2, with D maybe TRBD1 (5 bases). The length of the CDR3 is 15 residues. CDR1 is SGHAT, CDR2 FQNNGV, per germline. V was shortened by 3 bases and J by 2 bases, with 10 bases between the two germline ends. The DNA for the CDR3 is TGTGCCAGCAGCTTGCAGGGAATCAACACCGGGGAGCTGTTTTTT. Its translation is CASSLQGINTGELFF.

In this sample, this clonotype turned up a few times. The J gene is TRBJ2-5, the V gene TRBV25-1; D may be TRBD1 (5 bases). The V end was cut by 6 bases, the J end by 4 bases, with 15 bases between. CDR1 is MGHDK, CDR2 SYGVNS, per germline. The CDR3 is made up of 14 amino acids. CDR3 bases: TGTGCCAGCAGCGTTTTAGGGGTCGCAGAGACCCAGTACTTC. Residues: CASSVLGVAETQYF.

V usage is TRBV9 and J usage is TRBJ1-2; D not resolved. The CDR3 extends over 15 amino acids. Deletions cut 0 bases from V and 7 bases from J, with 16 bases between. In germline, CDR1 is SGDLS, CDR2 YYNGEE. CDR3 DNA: TGTGCCAGCAGCGTAGGGGTAGCCCGGGGAGGTGGCTACACCTTC. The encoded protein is CASSVGVARGGGYTF.

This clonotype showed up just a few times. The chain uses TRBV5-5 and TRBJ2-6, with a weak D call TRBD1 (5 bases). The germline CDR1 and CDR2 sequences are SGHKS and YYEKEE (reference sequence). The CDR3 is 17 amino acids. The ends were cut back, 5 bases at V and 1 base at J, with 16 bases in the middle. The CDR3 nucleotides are TGTGCCAGCAGTGGGGCCGTTCTTCTTTCTGGGGCCAACGTCCTGACTTTC. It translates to CASSGAVLLSGANVLTF.

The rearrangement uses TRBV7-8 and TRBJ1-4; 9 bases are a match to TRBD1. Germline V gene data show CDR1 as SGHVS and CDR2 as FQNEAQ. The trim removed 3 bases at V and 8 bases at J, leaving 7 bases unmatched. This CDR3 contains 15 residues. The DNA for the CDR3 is TGTGCCAGCAGCTTGCCGGGACAGGGTGCCGAAAAACTGTTTTTT. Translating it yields CASSLPGQGAEKLFF.

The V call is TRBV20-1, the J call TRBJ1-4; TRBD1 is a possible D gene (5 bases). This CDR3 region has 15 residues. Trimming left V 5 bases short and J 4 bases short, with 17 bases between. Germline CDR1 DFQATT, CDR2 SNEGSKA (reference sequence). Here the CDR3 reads CSAPSGGTVNEKLFF. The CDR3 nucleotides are TGCAGTGCTCCCAGTGGTGGGACCGTTAATGAAAAACTGTTTTTT.

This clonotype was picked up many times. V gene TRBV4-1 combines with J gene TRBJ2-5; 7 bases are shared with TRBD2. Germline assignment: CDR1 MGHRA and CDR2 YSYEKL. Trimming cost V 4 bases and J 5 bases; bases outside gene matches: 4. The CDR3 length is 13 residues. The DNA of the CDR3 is TGCGCCAGCAGCCGACTAGCTTTTGAGACCCAGTACTTC. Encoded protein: CASSRLAFETQYF.

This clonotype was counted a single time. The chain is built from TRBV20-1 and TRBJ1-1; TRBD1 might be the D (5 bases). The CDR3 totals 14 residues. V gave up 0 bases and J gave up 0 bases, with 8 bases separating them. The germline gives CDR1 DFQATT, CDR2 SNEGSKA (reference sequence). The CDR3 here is CSARDRGMNTEAFF. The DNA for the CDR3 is TGCAGTGCTAGAGATCGGGGGATGAACACTGAAGCTTTCTTT.

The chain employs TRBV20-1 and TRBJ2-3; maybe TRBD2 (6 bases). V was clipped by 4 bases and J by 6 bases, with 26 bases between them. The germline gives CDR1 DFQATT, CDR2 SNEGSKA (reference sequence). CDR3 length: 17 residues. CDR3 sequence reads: CSATDQPGAVRSDTQYF. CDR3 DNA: TGCAGTGCTACCGATCAGCCGGGAGCCGTACGTTCGGATACGCAGTATTTT.

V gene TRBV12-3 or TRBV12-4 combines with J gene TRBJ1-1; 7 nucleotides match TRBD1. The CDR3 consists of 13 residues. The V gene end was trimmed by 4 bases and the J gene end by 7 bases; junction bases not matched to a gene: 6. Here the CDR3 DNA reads TGTGCCAGCAGTTCGACAGGGTCTGGTGAAGCTTTCTTT. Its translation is CASSSTGSGEAFF.

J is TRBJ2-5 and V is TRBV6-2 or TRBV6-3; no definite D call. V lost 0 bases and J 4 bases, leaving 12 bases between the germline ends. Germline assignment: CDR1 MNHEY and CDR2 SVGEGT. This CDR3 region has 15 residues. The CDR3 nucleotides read TGTGCCAGCAGTTACTCGTTGTCGAGGCCAGAGACCCAGTACTTC. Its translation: CASSYSLSRPETQYF.

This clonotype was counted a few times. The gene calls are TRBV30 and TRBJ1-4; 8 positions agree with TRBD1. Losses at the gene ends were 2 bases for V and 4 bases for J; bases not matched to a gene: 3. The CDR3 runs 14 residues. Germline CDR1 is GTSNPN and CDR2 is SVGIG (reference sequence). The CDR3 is CAWSTGGNNEKLFF. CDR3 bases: TGTGCCTGGAGTACAGGGGGGAATAATGAAAAACTGTTTTTT.